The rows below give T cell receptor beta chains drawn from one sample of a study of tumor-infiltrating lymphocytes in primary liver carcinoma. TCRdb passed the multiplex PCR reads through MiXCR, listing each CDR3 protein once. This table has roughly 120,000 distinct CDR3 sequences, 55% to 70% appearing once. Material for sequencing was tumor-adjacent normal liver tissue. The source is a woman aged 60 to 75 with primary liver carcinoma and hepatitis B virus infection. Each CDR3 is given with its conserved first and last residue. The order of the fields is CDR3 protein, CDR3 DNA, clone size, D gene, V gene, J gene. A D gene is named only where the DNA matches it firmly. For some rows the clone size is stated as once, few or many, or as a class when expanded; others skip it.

CASISRDRILDEPFF,TGTGCCAGCATCTCCCGGGACAGGATCCTGGATGAGCCGTTCTTC,NA,TRBD1,TRBV11-2,TRBJ2-1
CASLFFNREETQYF,TGTGCCAGCCTTTTCTTTAACAGGGAAGAGACCCAGTACTTC,many,NA,TRBV6-1,TRBJ2-5
CASSELDRGSDQPQHF,TGTGCCAGCAGCGAACTGGACAGGGGTTCAGATCAGCCCCAGCATTTT,NA,TRBD1,TRBV7-9,TRBJ1-5
CASSLTGDTYEQYF,TGCGCCAGCAGCTTGACAGGGGATACCTATGAGCAGTACTTC,few,TRBD1,TRBV5-1,TRBJ2-7
CASTTGMYGYTF,TGTGCCAGCACAACAGGGATGTATGGCTACACCTTC,NA,NA,TRBV2,TRBJ1-2
CASSQELAGGPGRPDTQYF,TGTGCCAGCAGCCAGGAGCTAGCGGGAGGGCCCGGGCGACCAGATACGCAGTATTTT,many,TRBD2,TRBV4-2,TRBJ2-3
CASSFGRSSNEQFF,TGTGCCAGCAGCTTTGGGCGTAGCTCCAATGAGCAGTTCTTC,medium-sized,NA,TRBV11-2,TRBJ2-1
CANTHGRATEAFF,TGTGCCAACACCCATGGCAGGGCTACTGAAGCTTTCTTT,NA,NA,TRBV11-3,TRBJ1-1
CSVVGEGAVTEAFF,TGCAGCGTTGTGGGAGAGGGGGCGGTCACTGAAGCTTTCTTT,once,TRBD1,TRBV29-1,TRBJ1-1
CTSSPGTGGKYDQYF,TGTACCAGCAGCCCCGGGACAGGGGGCAAATACGATCAGTACTTC,once,TRBD1,TRBV11-3,TRBJ2-7
CASSQEVGQFYSYEQYF,TGTGCCAGCAGCCAAGAAGTCGGGCAATTCTACTCCTACGAGCAGTACTTC,NA,NA,TRBV4-2,TRBJ2-7
CASSYLGQYNSPLHF,TGTGCCAGCAGTTATCTAGGACAGTATAATTCACCCCTCCACTTT,many,NA,TRBV6-1,TRBJ1-6
CASSWGGLAKETQYF,TGTGCCAGCAGTTGGGGGGGACTAGCCAAAGAGACCCAGTACTTC,many,TRBD2,TRBV28,TRBJ2-5
CAGSLLTEEAQYF,TGTGCCGGCAGCTTGTTAACTGAGGAGGCCCAGTACTTC,once,NA,TRBV5-5,TRBJ2-5
CASSLVGGRGDIQYF,TGTGCCAGCAGCTTAGTAGGGGGTAGAGGCGACATCCAGTACTTC,NA,NA,TRBV11-2,TRBJ2-4
CASSLAAGANTGELFF,TGTGCCAGCAGTTTAGCTGCGGGAGCGAACACCGGGGAGCTGTTTTTT,many,TRBD2,TRBV12-3/TRBV12-4,TRBJ2-2
CASSYSLTTVYGYTF,TGTGCCAGCAGTTACTCCCTAACGACAGTCTATGGCTACACCTTC,many,NA,TRBV6-5,TRBJ1-2
CASSLRGRAYEQYF,TGTGCCAGCAGTTTACGCGGGAGGGCCTACGAGCAGTACTTC,NA,TRBD2,TRBV28,TRBJ2-7
CASSLIRNEQFF,TGTGCCAGCAGCTTGATTCGCAATGAGCAGTTCTTC,many,NA,TRBV5-6,TRBJ2-1
CASSLAGTANYDEYF,TGTGCCAGCAGCTTAGCTGGGACAGCCAACTACGATGAGTACTTC,NA,TRBD1,TRBV11-3,TRBJ2-7
CASSIGLPGGEQYF,TGTGCCAGCAGCATAGGACTACCGGGAGGCGAGCAGTACTTC,NA,TRBD2,TRBV11-2,TRBJ2-7
CASSYTGSFSGELFF,TGTGCCAGCAGCTATACAGGATCTTTCTCCGGGGAGCTGTTTTTT,few,NA,TRBV11-1,TRBJ2-2
CVSSYPGNTIYF,TGTGTCAGCAGTTACCCTGGAAACACCATATATTTT,NA,NA,TRBV6-6,TRBJ1-3
CASSYGGRTSRSEQYF,TGTGCCAGTAGTTACGGCGGGAGGACCTCGAGAAGCGAGCAGTACTTC,NA,TRBD2,TRBV11-2,TRBJ2-7
CASSRGSGASYEQYF,TGTGCCAGCAGCCGCGGGTCGGGGGCTTCCTACGAGCAGTACTTC,many,NA,TRBV4-2,TRBJ2-7
CTSSPHPGTKTQYF,TGTACCAGCAGCCCCCATCCGGGCACCAAGACCCAGTACTTC,NA,NA,TRBV5-6,TRBJ2-5
CSTDRLVGGGEQFF,TGCAGCACCGACAGACTAGTGGGAGGTGGTGAGCAGTTCTTC,NA,NA,TRBV29-1,TRBJ2-1
CASSLQASQYF,TGTGCCAGCAGCTTGCAAGCGTCCCAGTACTTC,NA,NA,TRBV7-9,TRBJ2-5
CASSLGVGNQPQHF,TGTGCCAGCAGCTTAGGTGTCGGTAATCAGCCCCAGCATTTT,NA,NA,TRBV7-8,TRBJ1-5
CASSWTRSSVSTDTQYF,TGTGCCAGCAGCTGGACGAGATCTAGCGTTAGCACAGATACGCAGTATTTT,many,NA,TRBV11-2,TRBJ2-3